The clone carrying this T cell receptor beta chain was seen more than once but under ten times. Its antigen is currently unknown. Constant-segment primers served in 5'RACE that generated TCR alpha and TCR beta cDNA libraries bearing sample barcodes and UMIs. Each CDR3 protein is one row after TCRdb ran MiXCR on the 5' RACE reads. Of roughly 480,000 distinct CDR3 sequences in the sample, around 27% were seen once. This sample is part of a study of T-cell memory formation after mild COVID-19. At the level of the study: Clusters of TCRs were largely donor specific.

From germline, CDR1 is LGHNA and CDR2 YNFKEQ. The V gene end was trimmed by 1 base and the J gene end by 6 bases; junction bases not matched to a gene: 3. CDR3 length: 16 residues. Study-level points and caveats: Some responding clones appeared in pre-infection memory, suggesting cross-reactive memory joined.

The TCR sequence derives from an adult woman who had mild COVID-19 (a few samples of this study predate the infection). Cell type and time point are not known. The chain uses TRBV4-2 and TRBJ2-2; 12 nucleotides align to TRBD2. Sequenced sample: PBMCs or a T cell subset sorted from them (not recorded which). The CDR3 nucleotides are TGTGCCAGCAGCCAAGCTCTAGCGGGAGGGTCCGGGGAGCTGTTTTTT. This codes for CASSQALAGGSGELFF.